This T cell receptor (beta chain) stems from a study of blood T cell repertoires in COVID-19. On the study more broadly: Sites across the United States, Italy and Spain contributed samples from acute and convalescent COVID-19. The analysed material was cDNA or gDNA that came from T cells, B-cell-depleted T cells, or PBMCs.

Germline CDR1 MNHNY, CDR2 SVGAGI (reference sequence). The CDR3 is made up of 16 amino acids. V was shortened by 6 bases and J by 4 bases, with 21 bases between the two germline ends. In the authors' methods: Reference gene primer amplification gave estimated nucleated cell counts. Generated by immunoSEQ multiplex PCR, the TCRdb table keeps only in-frame clones and is missing some. V and J calls and clone size follow that table, whereas D and trimming were derived from the DNA. The table includes about 42,000 clones, about 88% detected once. In this sample, this clone turned up once. V is TRBV6-6 and J is TRBJ2-5; perhaps TRBD1 as D (7 bases). This receptor was taken from a human donor in a cohort sampled during active COVID-19. The sequencing input was peripheral blood. CDR3 protein: CASRSPRQGLIETQYF. The CDR3 nucleotides are TGTGCCAGCAGGTCCCCCCGACAGGGACTTATAGAGACCCAGTACTTC.